A single sample is the source of the 30 T cell receptor beta chains below, sequenced in a study of OX40 agonist ivuxolimab in advanced cancers. Assay: immunoSEQ multiplex PCR; the TCRdb copy retains only in-frame clones and omits some. The profile shows tens of thousands of clones, approximately 88% of them singletons. Here the sequenced sample was CD4+ or CD8+ T cells sorted from blood, taken in a trial of the OX40 agonist ivuxolimab. Receptors were obtained from an adult with an advanced solid tumor such as melanoma, head and neck, liver or kidney cancer.

The CDR3 DNA sequence: TGTGCCAGCAGTCGACATCCCCGTAGTGAGCAGTTCTTC. This encodes CASSRHPRSEQFF. The V gene is TRBV6-5, the J gene TRBJ2-1, with no clear D. Per the germline V gene, CDR1 is MNHEY and CDR2 is SVGAGI. Trimming took off 5 bases at V and 9 bases at J, with 14 bases between the two ends. The CDR3 has 13 residues.

The V gene is TRBV4-1, the J gene TRBJ1-4; D perhaps matches TRBD1 (6 bases). Trimming shortened V by 2 bases and J by 6 bases, and 19 bases separated the two germline ends. The CDR3 length is 17 residues. In germline, CDR1 is MGHRA, CDR2 YSYEKL. The CDR3 DNA reads as TGCGCCAGCAGCCAACCCCCAGGGAGGGGGGCTTATGAAAAACTGTTTTTT. Its protein product is CASSQPPGRGAYEKLFF.

CDR3 region: CASRDTNSYEQYF. The CDR3 nucleotides read TGTGCCAGCCGGGACACAAACTCCTACGAGCAGTACTTC. The rearrangement links TRBV28 to TRBJ2-7; possible D gene TRBD1, 6 bases. This CDR3 spans 13 amino acids. Trimming pared 8 bases from V and 0 bases from J, leaving 11 bases between. CDR1 and CDR2 (germline): MDHEN, SYDVKM.

The rearrangement joins TRBV25-1 to TRBJ2-1, with a weak D call TRBD2 (6 bases). V was clipped by 5 bases and J by 4 bases, with 9 bases between them. Germline CDR1 is MGHDK and CDR2 is SYGVNS. The CDR3 sequence is 13 residues long. CDR3 DNA sequence: TGTGCCAGCAGTTATGCGGGATACAATGAGCAGTTCTTC. Amino acids: CASSYAGYNEQFF.

The chain uses TRBV7-2 and TRBJ1-5, with D hard to call. The CDR3 covers 15 residues. V lost 0 bases and J lost 2, with 8 bases in between. The germline gives CDR1 SGHTA, CDR2 FQGNSA. CDR3: CASSLAVQGNQPQHF. In DNA, the CDR3 is TGTGCCAGCAGCTTAGCTGTGCAGGGCAATCAGCCCCAGCATTTT.

CDR3 protein: CASSQGDLTGGAFTYGYTF. In nucleotides, the CDR3 is TGCGCCAGCAGCCAAGGAGACTTGACAGGGGGCGCGTTTACATATGGCTACACCTTC. This chain links TRBV4-3 with TRBJ1-2, with 10 bases matching TRBD1. The CDR3 runs 19 residues. J was trimmed by 5 bases and V by 1 base; bases with no gene match: 16. Germline CDR1 is LGHNA and CDR2 is YSLEER.

The chain recombines TRBV30 with TRBJ1-6; D is undetermined. The CDR3 is made up of 14 amino acids. V lost 0 bases, J lost 9 bases, and 12 bases lay in between. Germline assignment: CDR1 GTSNPN and CDR2 SVGIG (reference sequence). The CDR3 sequence is CAWSVSHRTSPLHF. CDR3 coding DNA: TGTGCCTGGAGTGTAAGCCATCGAACTTCACCCCTCCACTTT.

The chain employs TRBV5-1 and TRBJ2-2, with 7 positions matching TRBD2. Germline V gene lookup returns CDR1 SGHRS and CDR2 YFSETQ. V lost 0 bases to trimming and J lost 1 base; unmatched junction nucleotides: 3. The CDR3 length is 16 residues. The CDR3 DNA sequence: TGCGCCAGCAGCTTGGATCCTAGCGGGAACACCGGGGAGCTGTTTTTT. Its translation is CASSLDPSGNTGELFF.

The CDR3 sequence: CASFSQGGAYEQYF. The DNA for the CDR3 is TGTGCCAGCTTTTCCCAAGGCGGTGCCTACGAGCAGTACTTC. The chain links TRBV18 to TRBJ2-7; D remains ambiguous. V was pared by 7 bases and J by 2 bases, with 15 bases between. The CDR3 is 14 amino acids. Germline CDR1 reads KGHSH; CDR2 reads LQKENI.

CDR3 in DNA: TGTGCCTGGAGTATATTAGCGGGAGAGTCCTACGAGCAGTACTTC. Its translation: CAWSILAGESYEQYF. The rearrangement uses TRBV30 and TRBJ2-7, with TRBD2 matching 9 bases. Germline V gene data show CDR1 as GTSNPN and CDR2 as SVGIG (reference sequence). V was pared by 2 bases and J by 1 base, with 6 bases of the junction left unmatched. The CDR3 loop spans 15 amino acids.

V and J are TRBV7-3 and TRBJ2-7, with D perhaps being TRBD1 or TRBD2 (6 bases each). V was pared by 4 bases and J by 6 bases, with 13 bases between. CDR1 is SGHTA and CDR2 is FQGTGA in the germline V gene. CDR3 length: 13 amino acids. CDR3 sequence (DNA): TGTGCCAGCAGCTGGACCAGGGGAGGCGAGCAGTACTTC. It translates to CASSWTRGGEQYF.

This clone was seen more than once but under ten times. The chain joins TRBV5-4 to TRBJ1-6, with unresolved D. CDR3 length: 15 amino acids. The V end was cut by 1 base, the J end by 7 bases, with 12 bases between. Germline CDR1 is SGHNT and CDR2 is YYREEE (reference sequence). The CDR3 DNA reads TGTGCCAGCAGCTTGTACGAGAAGGGCAATTCACCCCTCCACTTT. This encodes CASSLYEKGNSPLHF.

V usage is TRBV2 and J usage is TRBJ2-7, with TRBD1 matching over 8 bases. J gave up 3 bases and V 1 base, and 5 bases lay outside the gene matches. The germline CDR1 and CDR2 sequences are SNHLY and FYNNEI. The CDR3 loop spans 15 amino acids. In DNA form, the CDR3 reads TGTGCCAGCAGTGAAGGGCCAGGGGGCCTCTACGAGCAGTACTTC. Translating it yields CASSEGPGGLYEQYF. The complete variable domain, with remaining parts taken from reference TRBV2 and TRBJ2-7, reads EPEVTQTPSHQVTQMGQEVILRCVPISNHLYFYWYRQILGQKVEFLVSFYNNEISEKSEIFDDQFSVERPDGSNFTLKIRSTKLEDSAMYFCASSEGPGGLYEQYFGPGTRLTVT.

The chain couples TRBV2 to TRBJ2-2; D is uncertain. The germline V gene encodes CDR1 SNHLY and CDR2 FYNNEI. The CDR3 is 15 residues long. V lost 4 bases and J 4 bases, leaving 13 bases between the germline ends. The CDR3 DNA sequence: TGTGCCAGCAGTGCCTTGGCCCCGGGCACCGGGGAGCTGTTTTTT. Amino acids: CASSALAPGTGELFF.

A few counts support this clone. In DNA, the CDR3 is TGTGCCAGCAGTCGGAGAAATGAAAAACTGTTTTTT. It yields the protein CASSRRNEKLFF. The chain links TRBV6-6 to TRBJ1-4; D uncertain. Germline CDR1 and CDR2: MNHNY and SVGAGI (reference sequence). This CDR3 is built from 12 residues. Between the trimmed V and J ends, which lost 5 bases and 5 bases, there was a span of 6 bases.

This clone was seen only once. The chain carries TRBV28 and TRBJ2-5; TRBD2 agrees at 15 bases. V was pared by 6 bases and J by 5 bases, with 10 bases of the junction left unmatched. In germline, CDR1 is MDHEN, CDR2 SYDVKM. The CDR3 loop spans 17 amino acids. The CDR3 region is CASSRPGLAGGRETQYF. Written as DNA, the CDR3 is TGTGCCAGCAGCAGACCGGGACTAGCGGGGGGTCGGGAGACCCAGTACTTC.

The CDR3 is CASSVEGGSTDTQYF. CDR3 DNA: TGTGCCAGCAGCGTAGAGGGCGGGAGCACAGATACGCAGTATTTT. J is TRBJ2-3 and V is TRBV9; weak D call: TRBD2 (5 bases). The germline V gene encodes CDR1 SGDLS and CDR2 YYNGEE. Deletions cut 0 bases from V and 0 bases from J, with 8 bases between. The CDR3 is 15 amino acids.

V usage is TRBV29-1 and J usage is TRBJ2-2, with D possibly TRBD1 on 5 matching bases. V gave up 3 bases and J gave up 6 bases, with 8 bases separating them. The germline CDR1 and CDR2 sequences are SQVTM and ANQGSEA. The CDR3 sequence is 12 residues long. This CDR3 reads CSVDRDSGELFF. The CDR3 DNA reads as TGCAGCGTTGACAGGGATTCCGGGGAGCTGTTTTTT.

V is TRBV19 and J is TRBJ1-3; a possible D gene is TRBD1 (5 bases). Germline V CDR1 and CDR2: LNHDA, SQIVND (reference sequence). CDR3 size: 15 residues. V was trimmed by 3 bases and J by 0 bases, leaving 9 bases between them. This CDR3 is CASSIEGISGNTIYF. In DNA, the CDR3 is TGTGCCAGTAGTATTGAGGGGATCTCTGGAAACACCATATATTTT.

V is TRBV4-3 and J is TRBJ2-7; 7 bases agree with TRBD1. With V trimmed by 4 bases and J by 1 base, 4 bases remained unmatched. Germline assignment: CDR1 LGHNA and CDR2 YSLEER. The CDR3 spans 14 residues. CDR3 nucleotide sequence: TGCGCCAGCAGCCCGCAGACAGGGTCCTACGAGCAGTACTTC. It specifies CASSPQTGSYEQYF.

The chain links TRBV6-1 to TRBJ2-7; D might be TRBD1 or TRBD2, each matching 6 bases. The CDR3 covers 19 residues. CDR1 and CDR2 from the germline V gene are MNHNS and SASEGT. Trimming removed 3 bases from V and 2 bases from J, with 26 bases in between. CDR3 in DNA: TGTGCCAGCAGTGAGAGGGGGAGGAGGTTTTCTGATGACCCCTACGAGCAGTACTTC. It encodes CASSERGRRFSDDPYEQYF.

The genes are TRBV10-3 and TRBJ1-4; D ambiguous. V was cut by 2 bases and J by 0 bases, with 10 bases left in between. The CDR3 runs 16 residues. Germline V lookup: CDR1 ENHRY, CDR2 SYGVKD. The CDR3 here is CAISEGFTATNEKLFF. CDR3 DNA sequence: TGTGCCATCAGTGAGGGGTTCACTGCAACTAATGAAAAACTGTTTTTT.

This chain links TRBV30 with TRBJ2-1; TRBD2 matches at 9 bases. The CDR3 extends over 14 amino acids. Germline V gene sequence: CDR1 GTSNPN, CDR2 SVGIG (reference sequence). The junction had 4 bases not matched to a gene; V was cut back by 3 bases and J by 4 bases. Written as DNA, the CDR3 is TGTGCCTGGAGGCTAGCGGGGCGGTACAATGAGCAGTTCTTC. Its protein product is CAWRLAGRYNEQFF. Combining the CDR3 with reference TRBV30 and TRBJ2-1 gives the whole variable domain SQTIHQWPATLVQPVGSPLSLECTVEGTSNPNLYWYRQAAGRGLQLLFYSVGIGQISSEVPQNLSASRPQDRQFILSSKKLLLSDSGFYLCAWRLAGRYNEQFFGPGTRLTVL.

The chain is built from TRBV29-1 and TRBJ1-1; 9 positions match TRBD1. Germline V CDR1 and CDR2: SQVTM, ANQGSEA. Trimming at V came to 6 bases and at J to 1 base, leaving 3 bases not matched to a gene. This CDR3 contains 13 residues. The CDR3 here is CSVWTGANTEAFF. The CDR3 region has the DNA TGCAGCGTCTGGACAGGGGCGAACACTGAAGCTTTCTTT. Variable domain in full (rest from reference TRBV29-1 and TRBJ1-1): SAVISQKPSRDICQRGTSLTIQCQVDSQVTMMFWYRQQPGQSLTLIATANQGSEATYESGFVIDKFPISRPNLTFSTLTVSNMSPEDSSIYLCSVWTGANTEAFFGQGTRLTVV.

The V call is TRBV7-9, the J call TRBJ2-5; D is undetermined. Germline values: CDR1 SEHNR, CDR2 FQNEAQ (reference sequence). The CDR3 totals 13 residues. V was clipped by 5 bases and J by 0 bases, with 7 bases between them. The chain's CDR3 is CASSHKNQETQYF. The CDR3 DNA follows: TGTGCCAGCAGCCACAAAAACCAAGAGACCCAGTACTTC. Variable domain in full (rest from reference TRBV7-9 and TRBJ2-5): DTGVSQNPRHKITKRGQNVTFRCDPISEHNRLYWYRQTLGQGPEFLTYFQNEAQLEKSRLLSDRFSAERPKGSFSTLEIQRTEQGDSAMYLCASSHKNQETQYFGPGTRLLVL.

V gene TRBV19 combines with J gene TRBJ1-2, with unresolved D. The CDR3 has 14 amino acids. V gave up 4 bases and J gave up 8 bases, with 17 bases separating them. Germline V gene data show CDR1 as LNHDA and CDR2 as SQIVND (reference sequence). The CDR3 DNA follows: TGTGCCAGTAGTAACCCGGGCCACCGCAGGGGCTACACCTTC. It specifies CASSNPGHRRGYTF.

The DNA of the CDR3 is TGCGCCAGCAGCTTGACGGCGACAGGGGAAAACATTCAGTACTTC. Translated: CASSLTATGENIQYF. This chain links TRBV5-1 with TRBJ2-4; TRBD1 aligns across 8 bases. V dropped 1 base and J dropped 5; count of bases not matched to a gene: 5. The germline CDR1 and CDR2 sequences are SGHRS and YFSETQ. The CDR3 runs to 15 residues.

This clone was seen a single time. The V call is TRBV14, the J call TRBJ2-3; tentative D call: TRBD1 (6 bases). The CDR3 is 15 amino acids. Trimming shortened V by 6 bases and J by 2 bases, and 15 bases separated the two germline ends. The germline V gene encodes CDR1 SGHDN and CDR2 FVKESK. The CDR3 coding sequence is TGTGCCAGCAGGGAGACAGGAAAGATCACAGATACGCAGTATTTT. This codes for CASRETGKITDTQYF.

The gene calls are TRBV4-1 and TRBJ2-3; D is uncertain. The CDR3 length is 15 residues. Trimming removed 3 bases at V and 0 bases at J, with 10 bases between. The V gene's germline CDR1 is MGHRA and CDR2 YSYEKL. For the CDR3, the DNA is TGCGCCAGCAGCCACACAGCCCCGAGCACAGATACGCAGTATTTT. It is translated as CASSHTAPSTDTQYF.

The chain recombines TRBV7-2 with TRBJ2-5, with a weak D call TRBD1 (6 bases). CDR1 and CDR2 (germline): SGHTA, FQGNSA. CDR3 length: 15 residues. Trimming removed 7 bases at V and 5 bases at J, with 20 bases between. CDR3 coding DNA: TGTGCCAGCACCGAAGGTGGGGGCCCCGGGGAGACCCAGTACTTC. Residues: CASTEGGGPGETQYF.